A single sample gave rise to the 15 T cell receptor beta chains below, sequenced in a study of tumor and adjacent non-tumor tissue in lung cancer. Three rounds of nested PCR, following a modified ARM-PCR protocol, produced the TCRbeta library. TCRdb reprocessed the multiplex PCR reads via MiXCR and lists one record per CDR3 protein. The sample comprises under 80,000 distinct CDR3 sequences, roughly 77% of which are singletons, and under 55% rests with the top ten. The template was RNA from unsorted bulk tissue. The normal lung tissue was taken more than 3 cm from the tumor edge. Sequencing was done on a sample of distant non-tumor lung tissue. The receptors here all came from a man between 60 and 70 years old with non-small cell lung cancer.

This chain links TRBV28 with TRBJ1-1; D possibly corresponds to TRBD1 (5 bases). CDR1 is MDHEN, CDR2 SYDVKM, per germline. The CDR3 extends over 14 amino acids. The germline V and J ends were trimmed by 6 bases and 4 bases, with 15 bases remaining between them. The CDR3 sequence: CASRRYGTSTEAFF. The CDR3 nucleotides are TGTGCCAGCAGAAGGTACGGGACGAGCACTGAAGCTTTCTTT.

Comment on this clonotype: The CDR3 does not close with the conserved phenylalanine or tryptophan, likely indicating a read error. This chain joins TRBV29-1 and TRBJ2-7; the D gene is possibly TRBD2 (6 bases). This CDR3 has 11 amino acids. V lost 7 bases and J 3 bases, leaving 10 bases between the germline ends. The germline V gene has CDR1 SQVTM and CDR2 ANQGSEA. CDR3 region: CSATSGYEQYL. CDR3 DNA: TGCAGCGCGACTAGTGGCTACGAGCAGTACTTA.

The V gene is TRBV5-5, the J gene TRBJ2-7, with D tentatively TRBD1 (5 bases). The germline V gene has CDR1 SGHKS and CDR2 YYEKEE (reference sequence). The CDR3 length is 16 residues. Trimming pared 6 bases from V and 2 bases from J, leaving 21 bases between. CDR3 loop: CASKFSIFDRAYEQYF. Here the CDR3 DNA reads TGTGCCAGCAAGTTCTCCATTTTCGACAGAGCCTACGAGCAGTACTTC.

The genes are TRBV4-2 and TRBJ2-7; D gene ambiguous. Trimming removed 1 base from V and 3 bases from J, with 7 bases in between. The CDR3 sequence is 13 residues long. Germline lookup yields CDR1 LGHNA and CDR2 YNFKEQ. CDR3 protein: CASSQGRDYEQYF. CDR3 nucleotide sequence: TGTGCCAGCAGCCAAGGACGTGACTACGAGCAGTACTTC.

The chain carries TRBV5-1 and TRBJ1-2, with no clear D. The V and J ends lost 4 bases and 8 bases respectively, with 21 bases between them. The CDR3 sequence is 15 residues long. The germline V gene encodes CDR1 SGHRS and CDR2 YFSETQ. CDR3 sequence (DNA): TGCGCCAGCAGCGCGAACAAGATTGGTTCGGGAGGCTACACCTTC. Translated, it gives CASSANKIGSGGYTF.

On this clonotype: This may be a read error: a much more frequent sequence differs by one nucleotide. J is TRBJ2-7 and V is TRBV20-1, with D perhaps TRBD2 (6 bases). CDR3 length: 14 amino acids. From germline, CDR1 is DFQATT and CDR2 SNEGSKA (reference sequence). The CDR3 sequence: CSASTGVGLYERYF. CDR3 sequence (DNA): TGCAGTGCTAGCACGGGAGTGGGACTGTACGAGCGGTACTTC.

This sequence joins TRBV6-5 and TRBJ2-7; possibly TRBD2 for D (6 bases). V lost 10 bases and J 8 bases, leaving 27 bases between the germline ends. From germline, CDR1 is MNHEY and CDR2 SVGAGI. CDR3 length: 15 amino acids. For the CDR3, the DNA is TGTGCCACCACCTGGGGGGTTTCCTTCGCGGGCAAGCAGTACTTC. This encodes CATTWGVSFAGKQYF.

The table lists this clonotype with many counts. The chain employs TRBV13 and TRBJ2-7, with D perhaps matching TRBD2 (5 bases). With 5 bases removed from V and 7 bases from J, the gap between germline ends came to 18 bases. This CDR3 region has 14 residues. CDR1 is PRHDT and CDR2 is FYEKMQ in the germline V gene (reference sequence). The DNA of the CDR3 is TGTGCCAGCAGCCCCCCCGGAGGAGCCACAGAGCAGTACTTC. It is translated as CASSPPGGATEQYF.

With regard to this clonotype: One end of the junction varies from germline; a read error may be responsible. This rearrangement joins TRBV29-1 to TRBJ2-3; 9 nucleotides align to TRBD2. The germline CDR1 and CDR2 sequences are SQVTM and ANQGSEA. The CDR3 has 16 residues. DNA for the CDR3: TGTAGCGTTGGAGCGGGAGGCACTGGAGGCACAGATACGCAGTATTTT. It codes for CSVGAGGTGGTDTQYF.

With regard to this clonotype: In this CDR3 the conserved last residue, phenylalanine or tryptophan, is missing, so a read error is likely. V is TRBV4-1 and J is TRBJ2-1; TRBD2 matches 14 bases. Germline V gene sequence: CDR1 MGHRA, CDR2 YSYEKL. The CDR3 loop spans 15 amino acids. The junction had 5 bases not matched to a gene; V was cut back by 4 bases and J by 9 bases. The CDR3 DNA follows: TGCGCCAGCAGCCCGGGACTAGCGGGAGAGGTTGAGCAGTTCTAC. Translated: CASSPGLAGEVEQFY.

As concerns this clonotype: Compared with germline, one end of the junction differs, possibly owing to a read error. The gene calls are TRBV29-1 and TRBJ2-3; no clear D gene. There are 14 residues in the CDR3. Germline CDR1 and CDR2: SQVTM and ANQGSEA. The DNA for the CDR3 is TGCAGCGCCGCGACCAGGAGCCCTACAGATACCCAGTATTTT. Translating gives CSAATRSPTDTQYF.

This CDR3 reads CASNYTSAIGELFF. CDR3 sequence (DNA): TGTGCCAGCAACTATACAAGTGCCATCGGGGAGCTGTTTTTT. This chain joins TRBV11-1 and TRBJ2-2; D not certain. Trimming removed 7 bases from V and 7 bases from J, with 16 bases in between. The CDR3 totals 14 residues. Germline V gene sequence: CDR1 SGHAT, CDR2 FQDESV (reference sequence).

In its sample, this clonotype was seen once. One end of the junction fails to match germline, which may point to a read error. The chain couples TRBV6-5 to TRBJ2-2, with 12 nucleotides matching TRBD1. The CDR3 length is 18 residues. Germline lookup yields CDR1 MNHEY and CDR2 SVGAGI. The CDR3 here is CTSNNRDRGRVRTGELFF. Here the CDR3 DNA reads TGTACCAGCAATAACCGGGACAGGGGGCGCGTCCGCACCGGGGAGCTGTTTTTC.

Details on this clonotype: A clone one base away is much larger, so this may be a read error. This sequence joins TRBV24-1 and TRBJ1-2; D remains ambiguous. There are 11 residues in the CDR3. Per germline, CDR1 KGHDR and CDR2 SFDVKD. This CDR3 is CGTSDPDGYTF. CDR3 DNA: TGTGGCACCAGTGACCCGGATGGCTACACCTTC.

The CDR3, as DNA: TGTGCCACCAGTGATTTGCGAGTCCAACCGGGACAGGCTGTCTACGAGCAGTACTTC. It is translated as CATSDLRVQPGQAVYEQYF. This rearrangement joins TRBV24-1 to TRBJ2-7; 8 positions agree with TRBD1. The germline V gene encodes CDR1 KGHDR and CDR2 SFDVKD. The CDR3 is 19 amino acids. Trimming cost V 0 bases and J 3 bases; bases outside gene matches: 15.